This TCR beta chain originates from a study of blood T cell repertoires in COVID-19. At the level of the study: The United States, Italy and Spain supplied acute and convalescent COVID-19 samples. The analysed material was cDNA or gDNA that came from T cells, B-cell-depleted T cells, or PBMCs.

In the original analysis: Estimation of nucleated cell counts relied on the amplification of reference gene primers. Assay used: immunoSEQ multiplex PCR; TCRdb lists only in-frame clones, some missing. That table furnishes V, J and clone size, whereas the DNA furnished D and trimming. The top ten clones hold roughly 2.3% of a sample with a few hundred thousand clones, approximately 86% of them seen once. CDR3 length: 13 amino acids. V dropped 5 bases and J dropped 7 bases, with 14 bases sitting between them. CDR1 LNHDA and CDR2 SQIVND come from the germline V gene (reference sequence). This clone was seen once.

The chain combines TRBV19 with TRBJ1-1; D perhaps matches TRBD1 (6 bases). Sequencing used peripheral blood. The TCR sequence derives from a man aged 18 to 35 with active or convalescent COVID-19. CDR3 region: CASSQQGWNEAFF. For the CDR3, the DNA is TGTGCCAGTAGTCAACAGGGATGGAATGAAGCTTTCTTT.